These 10 T cell receptor beta chains came from one sample sequenced in a study of CD8 T cells in ankylosing spondylitis. From the 5' RACE reads, TCRdb called clonotypes with MiXCR, one entry per CDR3 protein. The sample includes 200,000 or so distinct CDR3 sequences, around a sixth of them seen just once. Sequencing was done on a sample of blood, either unsorted or a sorted T cell fraction (not recorded which). Receptors were obtained from a male donor aged 10 to 30 with ankylosing spondylitis or in good health (not recorded which).

The chain uses TRBV29-1 and TRBJ2-7, with D possibly being TRBD1 (5 bases). The V gene's germline CDR1 is SQVTM and CDR2 ANQGSEA. V lost 2 bases and J 3 bases, leaving 14 bases between the germline ends. The CDR3 totals 14 residues. CDR3 residues: CSVERSQGSYEQYF. The CDR3 DNA reads as TGCAGCGTTGAACGGTCTCAGGGAAGCTACGAGCAGTACTTC.

Many counts were recorded for this clonotype. The genes are TRBV29-1 and TRBJ1-1; TRBD1 might be the D (6 bases). This CDR3 region has 14 residues. Germline CDR1 is SQVTM and CDR2 is ANQGSEA. The V and J ends lost 0 bases and 2 bases respectively, with 10 bases between them. The CDR3 DNA reads TGCAGCGTTGAAGAAGGGGGTTTTAACACTGAAGCTTTCTTT. It encodes CSVEEGGFNTEAFF. Based on the CDR3 plus reference TRBV29-1 and TRBJ1-1, the full variable domain is SAVISQKPSRDICQRGTSLTIQCQVDSQVTMMFWYRQQPGQSLTLIATANQGSEATYESGFVIDKFPISRPNLTFSTLTVSNMSPEDSSIYLCSVEEGGFNTEAFFGQGTRLTVV.

The table lists this clonotype with many counts. The rearrangement joins TRBV7-9 to TRBJ2-7; D is uncertain. Trimming removed 3 bases from V and 4 bases from J, with 7 bases in between. Germline V gene sequence: CDR1 SEHNR, CDR2 FQNEAQ (reference sequence). This CDR3 spans 12 amino acids. The CDR3: CASSLGFYEQYF. DNA for the CDR3: TGTGCCAGCAGCTTGGGTTTTTACGAGCAGTACTTC.

This clonotype came up many times. This chain uses TRBV11-2 with TRBJ2-7, with D possibly matching TRBD2 (6 bases). Germline values: CDR1 SGHAT, CDR2 FQNNGV. This CDR3 has 14 residues. Trimming removed 5 bases from V and 11 bases from J, with 22 bases in between. CDR3 in amino acids: CASSLYQGGQREYF. The CDR3 coding sequence is TGTGCCAGCAGCCTCTACCAAGGTGGCCAGCGGGAGTACTTC.

J is TRBJ2-5 and V is TRBV7-2; 7 bases line up with TRBD1. This CDR3 comprises 14 residues. Germline CDR1 and CDR2: SGHTA and FQGNSA. V was clipped by 6 bases and J by 0 bases; unmatched bases: 4. CDR3 sequence: CASREQGYQETQYF. The CDR3 bases are TGTGCCAGCAGGGAACAGGGGTACCAAGAGACCCAGTACTTC.

In this sample, this clonotype turned up many times. The J gene is TRBJ1-2, the V gene TRBV21-1; no check of the table's D call, TRBD1, against the DNA was made. TRBV21-1 is a pseudogene locus. The CDR3 runs 15 residues. The CDR3 reads CASSPTAGRGYGYTF. The CDR3 DNA reads TGTGCCAGCAGCCCCACAGCGGGCAGGGGCTATGGCTACACCTTC.

This clonotype was seen many times. The chain has TRBV20-1 and TRBJ2-5; 14 bases align to TRBD2. Germline V CDR1 and CDR2: DFQATT, SNEGSKA (reference sequence). The CDR3 sequence is 18 residues long. V shed 1 base, J shed 5 bases, and the junction held 12 bases outside the gene matches. CDR3 sequence (DNA): TGCAGTGCTAGAGGGGGCCTGGGACTAGCGGGAGTGGAGGAGACCCAGTACTTC. Protein: CSARGGLGLAGVEETQYF.

This clonotype showed up many times. The chain joins TRBV6-5 to TRBJ2-2; 11 bases are shared with TRBD2. CDR1 is MNHEY and CDR2 is SVGAGI in the germline V gene. Trimming took 7 bases from V and 4 from J; bases not matched to a gene: 5. This CDR3 is 15 amino acids long. The CDR3 sequence is CASTGTSGFTGELFF. CDR3 bases: TGTGCCAGCACCGGGACTAGCGGATTCACCGGGGAGCTGTTTTTT.

This clonotype was picked up many times. This chain links TRBV2 with TRBJ2-5; 10 bases line up with TRBD1. Losses at the gene ends were 3 bases for V and 5 bases for J; bases not matched to a gene: 6. CDR3 length: 15 amino acids. CDR1 is SNHLY, CDR2 FYNNEI, per germline. The CDR3 nucleotides are TGTGCCAGCAGTGATCCGGGACAGGGGTACGAGACCCAGTACTTC. This translates into CASSDPGQGYETQYF.

This clonotype was observed many times. The rearrangement links TRBV20-1 to TRBJ1-2; 8 bases map to TRBD1. Unmatched junction bases numbered 8, after V lost 7 bases and J lost 7 bases. The CDR3 is 12 amino acids. CDR1 is DFQATT, CDR2 SNEGSKA, per germline (reference sequence). The DNA of the CDR3 is TGCAGTGTTCTAGTGACAGGGGTTGGCTACACCTTC. Amino acids: CSVLVTGVGYTF.